The T cell receptor beta chain under discussion was sequenced for a study of OX40 agonist ivuxolimab in advanced cancers. The assay was immunoSEQ multiplex PCR, and TCRdb's table has in-frame clones only and misses some. The sample includes tens of thousands of clones, roughly 84% seen only once; the top ten take more than 0.95%. The TCR sequence derives from an adult with an advanced solid tumor such as melanoma, head and neck, liver or kidney cancer. This specimen consisted of CD4+ or CD8+ T cells sorted from blood, obtained in a trial of the OX40 agonist ivuxolimab.

The CDR3 sequence: CAISDYSRGYNEQFF. The CDR3 bases are TGTGCCATCAGTGATTACTCGCGGGGGTACAATGAGCAGTTCTTC. V gene TRBV10-3 combines with J gene TRBJ2-1, with 7 bases fitting TRBD2. Germline CDR1 is ENHRY and CDR2 is SYGVKD. CDR3 length: 15 amino acids. V lost 3 bases, J lost 4 bases, and 6 bases stayed unmatched.